This is a list of T cell receptor beta chains from one sample in a study of blood T cell repertoires in COVID-19. The table came from immunoSEQ multiplex PCR; TCRdb's copy has only in-frame clones and leaves some out. The table shows approximately 330,000 clones, with over 80% occurring only once. The sample taken for sequencing was peripheral blood. The receptors were gathered from a man younger than 40 with COVID-19, enrolled during active disease. Both conserved end residues are part of each CDR3. A D gene is named only where the DNA matches it firmly. Clone size is not always given. Where it is, it says once, few, many or a class for expanded clones.

size,V,D,J,CDR3,DNA
NA,TRBV3-1/TRBV3-2,NA,TRBJ1-3,CASSQVTTGNTIYF,TGTGCCAGCAGCCAAGTCACAACTGGAAACACCATATATTTT
NA,TRBV12-5,TRBD1,TRBJ1-3,CASGLGLMGQGVGNTIYF,TGTGCTAGTGGTTTGGGGCTAATGGGACAGGGGGTTGGAAACACCATATATTTT
NA,TRBV30,NA,TRBJ1-1,CAWSVRGNTEAFF,TGTGCCTGGAGTGTCCGAGGGAACACTGAAGCTTTCTTT
once,TRBV6-5,TRBD1,TRBJ2-7,CASSPGQFYEQYF,TGTGCCAGCAGCCCGGGACAGTTCTACGAGCAGTACTTC
NA,TRBV7-9,NA,TRBJ2-3,CASSLRAGDWGTDTQYF,TGTGCCAGCAGCTTACGGGCAGGGGATTGGGGCACAGATACGCAGTATTTT
NA,TRBV3-1/TRBV3-2,TRBD1,TRBJ2-7,CASSQDQDRGSGGAYEQYF,TGTGCCAGCAGCCAAGATCAGGACAGGGGGAGCGGCGGAGCCTACGAGCAGTACTTC
NA,TRBV6-5,TRBD2,TRBJ2-2,CASRLAGVTGELFF,TGTGCCAGCAGGCTAGCGGGAGTTACCGGGGAGCTGTTTTTT
once,TRBV7-2,TRBD2,TRBJ2-7,CASSLAAGAYSYEQYF,TGTGCCAGCAGCTTAGCAGCGGGAGCGTACTCCTACGAGCAGTACTTC
few,TRBV19,TRBD1,TRBJ2-7,CASRSGTGSYEQYF,TGTGCCAGTAGGTCCGGGACAGGGTCCTACGAGCAGTACTTC
NA,TRBV6-5,TRBD1,TRBJ1-2,CASRTGQGGNYGYTF,TGTGCCAGCAGAACCGGACAGGGCGGAAACTATGGCTACACCTTC
NA,TRBV19,NA,TRBJ1-4,CASSTTADWGGDEKLFF,TGTGCCAGTAGTACCACTGCCGATTGGGGAGGAGATGAAAAACTGTTTTTT
NA,TRBV5-4,TRBD2,TRBJ2-1,CASSILAGQINEQFF,TGTGCCAGCAGCATACTAGCGGGACAGATAAATGAGCAGTTCTTC